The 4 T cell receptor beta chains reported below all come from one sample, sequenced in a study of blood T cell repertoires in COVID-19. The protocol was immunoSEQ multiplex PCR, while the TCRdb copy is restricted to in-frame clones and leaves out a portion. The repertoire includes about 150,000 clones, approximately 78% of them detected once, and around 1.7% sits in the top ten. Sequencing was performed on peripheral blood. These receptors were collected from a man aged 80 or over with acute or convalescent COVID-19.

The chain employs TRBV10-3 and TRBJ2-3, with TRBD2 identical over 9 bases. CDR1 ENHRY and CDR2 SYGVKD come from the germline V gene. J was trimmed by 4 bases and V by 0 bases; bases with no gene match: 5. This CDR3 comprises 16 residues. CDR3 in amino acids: CAISESAGGIPDTQYF. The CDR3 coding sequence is TGTGCCATCAGTGAGTCTGCGGGGGGGATTCCAGATACGCAGTATTTT.

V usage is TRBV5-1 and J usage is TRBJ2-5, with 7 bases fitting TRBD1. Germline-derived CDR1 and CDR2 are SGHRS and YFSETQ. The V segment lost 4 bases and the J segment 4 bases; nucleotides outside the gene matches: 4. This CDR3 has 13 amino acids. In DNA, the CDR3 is TGCGCCAGCAGCCAACAGGGGAGAGAGACCCAGTACTTC. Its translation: CASSQQGRETQYF.

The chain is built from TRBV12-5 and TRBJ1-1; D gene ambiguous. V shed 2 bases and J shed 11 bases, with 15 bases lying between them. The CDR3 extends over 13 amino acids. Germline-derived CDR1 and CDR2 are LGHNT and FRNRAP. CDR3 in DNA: TGTGCTAGTGGTTTGCAGCTCGAGGGTAAGGCTTTCTTT. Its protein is CASGLQLEGKAFF.

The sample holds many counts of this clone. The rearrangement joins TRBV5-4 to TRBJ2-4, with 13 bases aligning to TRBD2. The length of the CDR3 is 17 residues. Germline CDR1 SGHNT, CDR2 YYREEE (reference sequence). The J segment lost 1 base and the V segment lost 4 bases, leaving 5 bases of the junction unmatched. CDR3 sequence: CASSDGLAGVAKNIQYF. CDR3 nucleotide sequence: TGTGCCAGCAGCGACGGACTAGCGGGGGTGGCCAAAAACATTCAGTACTTC.